This is a list of T cell receptor beta chains from one sample in a study of T-cell memory formation after mild COVID-19. TCRdb ran MiXCR on the 5' RACE reads and lists one entry per CDR3 protein. The data contain 450,000 to 700,000 distinct CDR3 sequences, roughly 18% of them singletons. Sequenced material: PBMCs or a T cell subset sorted from them (not recorded which). The receptor source for this set is an adult woman who had mild COVID-19 (a few samples of this study predate the infection). Cell type and time point are not known. Both conserved end residues are part of each CDR3. The D gene is left open where the match is weak. The size entry is marked missing in some rows and otherwise reads once, few, many or a size class.

size	V	D	J	CDR3	DNA
few	TRBV15	TRBD2	TRBJ2-3	CATSRDRRQRGSTDTQYF	TGTGCCACCAGCAGAGATAGGAGACAGCGGGGGAGCACAGATACGCAGTATTTT
-	TRBV18	TRBD1	TRBJ1-2	CASSPGQGDLLGYTF	TGTGCCAGCTCACCAGGACAGGGGGATCTTCTTGGCTACACCTTC
many	TRBV6-5	-	TRBJ1-3	CASKSSGNTIYF	TGTGCCAGCAAGAGCTCTGGAAACACCATATATTTT
many	TRBV5-1	TRBD2	TRBJ2-3	CASRDSTSGIGTDTQYF	TGCGCCAGCAGGGATAGTACTAGCGGGATAGGCACAGATACGCAGTATTTT
-	TRBV4-3	-	TRBJ1-4	CASSQGLYEKLFF	TGCGCCAGCAGCCAAGGGTTATATGAAAAACTGTTTTTT
few	TRBV19	TRBD2	TRBJ2-3	CASSRLAGGMTDTQYF	TGTGCCAGTAGTCGACTAGCGGGAGGGATGACAGATACGCAGTATTTT
-	TRBV4-1	TRBD2	TRBJ2-3	CASSLAGISTDTQYF	TGCGCCAGCAGCCTAGCGGGGATCAGCACAGATACGCAGTATTTT
-	TRBV9	-	TRBJ2-1	CASSVGGSGSYNEQFF	TGTGCCAGCAGCGTAGGAGGGAGTGGATCCTACAATGAGCAGTTCTTC
-	TRBV6-5	TRBD2	TRBJ2-6	CATWRLAGWTVNSGANVLTF	TGTGCCACCTGGAGGCTAGCGGGATGGACTGTAAACTCTGGGGCCAACGTCCTGACTTTC
-	TRBV7-9	TRBD2	TRBJ2-5	CASSAGTSASGTQYF	TGTGCCAGCAGCGCTGGGACTAGCGCGTCGGGGACCCAGTACTTC
-	TRBV14	-	TRBJ2-1	CASSHLSSGEQFF	TGTGCCAGCAGCCACTTGTCGAGTGGTGAGCAGTTCTTC
-	TRBV7-9	-	TRBJ1-1	CASSFSGTVNTEAFF	TGTGCCAGCAGCTTTTCCGGGACGGTGAACACTGAAGCTTTCTTT
few	TRBV7-2	-	TRBJ1-1	CASSSGTYHTEAFF	TGTGCCAGCAGCTCCGGGACATATCACACTGAAGCTTTCTTT
few	TRBV5-4	-	TRBJ2-5	CASSLEAVAQETQYF	TGTGCCAGCAGCTTGGAGGCGGTTGCCCAAGAGACCCAGTACTTC
few	TRBV20-1	-	TRBJ1-2	CSARAAGDRGYTF	TGCAGTGCTAGGGCTGCTGGAGATAGAGGCTACACCTTC
few	TRBV12-3/TRBV12-4	-	TRBJ1-2	CASSFVVGSSRYGYTF	TGTGCCAGCAGTTTCGTCGTAGGGTCGTCGCGCTATGGCTACACCTTC
many	TRBV24-1	TRBD1	TRBJ2-5	CATSDSGQVQETQYF	TGTGCCACCAGTGATTCGGGACAGGTCCAAGAGACCCAGTACTTC
-	TRBV20-1	TRBD2	TRBJ2-3	CSARELAGGPQGTDTQYF	TGCAGTGCTAGAGAGCTAGCGGGAGGGCCCCAAGGCACAGATACGCAGTATTTT
-	TRBV7-9	-	TRBJ1-2	CASSGELNYGYTF	TGTGCCAGCAGCGGAGAGCTCAACTATGGCTACACCTTC